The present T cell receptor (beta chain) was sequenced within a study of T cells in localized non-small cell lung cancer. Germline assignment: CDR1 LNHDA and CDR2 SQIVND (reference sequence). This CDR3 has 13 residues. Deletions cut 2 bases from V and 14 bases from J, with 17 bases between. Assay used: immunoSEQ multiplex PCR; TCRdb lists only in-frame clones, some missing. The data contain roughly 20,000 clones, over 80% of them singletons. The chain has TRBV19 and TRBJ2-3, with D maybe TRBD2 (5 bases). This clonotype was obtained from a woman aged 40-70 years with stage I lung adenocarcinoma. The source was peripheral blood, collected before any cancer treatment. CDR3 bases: TGTGCCAGTAGTATACCACGGACGGGATTGTGGTATTTT. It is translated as CASSIPRTGLWYF.